These 3 T cell receptor beta chains were all obtained from the same sample, sequenced in a study of tumor-infiltrating lymphocytes in primary liver carcinoma. Using a constant-region primer together with ProtoScript II reverse transcriptase, TCR beta cDNA was made from about 490 ng of total RNA. Investigators got TCR beta libraries out of three nested multiplex PCR rounds, done with slightly modified ARM-PCR. Amplification in the first two PCR rounds was performed using TRBV1-TRBV30 forward primers and a C-beta reverse primer for approximately 10 cycles each. TCRdb reprocessed the multiplex PCR reads via MiXCR and lists one record per CDR3 protein. The data show approximately 330,000 distinct CDR3 sequences, with 65% seen just once and 5.5% to 8% held by the top ten. RNA was extracted from whole blood without cell sorting, alongside germline DNA. Sequences were obtained from peripheral blood. These receptors came from a man aged 35 to 55 with primary liver carcinoma and hepatitis B virus infection.

This clonotype was observed a few times. V and J are TRBV6-6 and TRBJ2-3, with 10 bases matching TRBD1. CDR1 MNHNY and CDR2 SVGAGI come from the germline V gene (reference sequence). The V gene end was trimmed by 6 bases and the J gene end by 0 bases; junction bases not matched to a gene: 9. This CDR3 contains 17 residues. This CDR3 is CASSRKTGGSSTDTQYF. Written as DNA, the CDR3 is TGTGCCAGCAGCCGAAAGACAGGGGGCTCCAGCACAGATACGCAGTATTTT.

This clonotype was seen just once. The V call is TRBV15, the J call TRBJ2-7; D possibly corresponds to TRBD1 (5 bases). V was clipped by 5 bases and J by 0 bases, with 17 bases between them. This CDR3 comprises 16 residues. CDR1 LNHNV and CDR2 YYDKDF come from the germline V gene (reference sequence). The CDR3 reads CATSGHRLSTSYEQYF. In nucleotides, the CDR3 is TGTGCCACCAGCGGGCACAGGTTATCCACCTCCTACGAGCAGTACTTC.

The rearrangement joins TRBV11-2 to TRBJ2-7, with TRBD1 identical over 10 bases. Germline assignment: CDR1 SGHAT and CDR2 FQNNGV. The length of the CDR3 is 16 residues. V dropped 5 bases and J dropped 5; count of bases not matched to a gene: 12. CDR3 loop: CASSTRQGARGHEQYF. The DNA for the CDR3 is TGTGCCAGCAGCACCAGACAGGGGGCGAGGGGCCACGAGCAGTACTTC. The variable domain in full, with the rest retrieved from reference TRBV11-2 and TRBJ2-7, is EAGVAQSPRYKIIEKRQSVAFWCNPISGHATLYWYQQILGQGPKLLIQFQNNGVVDDSQLPKDRFSAERLKGVDSTLKIQPAKLEDSAVYLCASSTRQGARGHEQYFGPGTRLTVT.